This T cell receptor beta chain was sequenced in a study of blood T cells in healthy people across ages. Points from the study as a whole: Unknown CMV status may confound age-related changes in expanded clones. With naive T cell percentage, TCR beta diversity showed a strong correlation.

The V gene end was trimmed by 4 bases and the J gene end by 3 bases; junction bases not matched to a gene: 6. Germline V gene sequence: CDR1 DFQATT, CDR2 SNEGSKA (reference sequence). The length of the CDR3 is 14 residues. Isolating PBMCs gave at least 6.5 million of these cells per sample. With regard to this clonotype: The antigen is unknown.

Combining a sample-barcoded 5' primer with a J-beta primer mix, a second PCR ran for about 7 to 12 cycles. Sequencing of every sample gave 2.5 million or more CDR3-containing paired-end reads. TCRdb recomputed calls from the 5' RACE reads with MiXCR, one row per CDR3 protein. Among hundreds of thousands of distinct CDR3 sequences, around 42% were seen once, and the ten largest hold about 19%. This sequence was found in a man aged 60-69 years in good health. Sequencing was carried out using blood. This chain links TRBV20-1 with TRBJ2-7, with 10 bases lining up with TRBD1. The CDR3 region is CSATRQGAVYEQYF. DNA of the CDR3: TGCAGTGCTACCCGACAGGGGGCAGTCTACGAGCAGTACTTC.